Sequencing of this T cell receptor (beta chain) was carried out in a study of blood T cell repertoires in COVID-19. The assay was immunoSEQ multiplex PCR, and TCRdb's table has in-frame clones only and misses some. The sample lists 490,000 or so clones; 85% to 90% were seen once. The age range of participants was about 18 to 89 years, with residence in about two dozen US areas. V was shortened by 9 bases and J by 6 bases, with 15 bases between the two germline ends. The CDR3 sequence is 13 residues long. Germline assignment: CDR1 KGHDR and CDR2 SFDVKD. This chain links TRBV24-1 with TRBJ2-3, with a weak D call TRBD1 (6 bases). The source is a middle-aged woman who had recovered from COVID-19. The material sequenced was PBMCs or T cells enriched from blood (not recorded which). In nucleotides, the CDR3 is TGTGCCACCCAATTACAGGGAAGGGATACGCAGTATTTT. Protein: CATQLQGRDTQYF.